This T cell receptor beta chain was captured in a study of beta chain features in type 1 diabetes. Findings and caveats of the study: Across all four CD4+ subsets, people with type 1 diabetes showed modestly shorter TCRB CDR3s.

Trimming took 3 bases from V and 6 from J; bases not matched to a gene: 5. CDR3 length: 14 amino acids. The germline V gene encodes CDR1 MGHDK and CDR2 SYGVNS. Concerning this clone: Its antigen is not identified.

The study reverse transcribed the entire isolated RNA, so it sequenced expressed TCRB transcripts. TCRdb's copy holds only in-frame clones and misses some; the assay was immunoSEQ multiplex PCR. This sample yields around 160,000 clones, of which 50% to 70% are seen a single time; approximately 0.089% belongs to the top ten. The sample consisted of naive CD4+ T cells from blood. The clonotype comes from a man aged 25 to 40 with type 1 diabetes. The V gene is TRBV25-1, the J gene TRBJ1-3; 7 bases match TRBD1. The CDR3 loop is CASSELGQPNTIYF. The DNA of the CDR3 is TGTGCCAGCAGTGAGCTGGGACAGCCAAACACCATATATTTT.